This T cell receptor (beta chain) comes out of a study of control samples from healthy donors and cancer patients. The germline gives CDR1 ENHRY, CDR2 SYGVKD. This CDR3 spans 15 amino acids. Trimming took off 3 bases at V and 5 bases at J, with 16 bases between the two ends. The method was immunoSEQ multiplex PCR; TCRdb's version includes in-frame clones alone and lacks a portion of them. The data contain approximately 160,000 clones, about 91% of them singletons. The sequence was collected from a woman between 35 and 50 years old in good health. Material: blood. V usage is TRBV10-3 and J usage is TRBJ1-1; D possibly corresponds to TRBD1 (5 bases). CDR3 bases: TGTGCCATCAGTGACAGCAGGGAGCGAGGTACTGAAGCTTTCTTT. Protein sequence: CAISDSRERGTEAFF.